This T cell receptor (beta chain) was sequenced during a study of radiotherapy plus CTLA-4 blockade in lung cancer. In chemo-refractory metastatic non-small-cell lung cancer, patients got ipilimumab CTLA-4 blockade together with focal radiation. Sequencing was performed with immunoSEQ multiplex PCR; in TCRdb, only in-frame clones are kept and a portion is missing. Among 60,000 to 70,000 clones listed, about 85% were seen once. The receptor was isolated from a human donor with non-small cell lung cancer who had a partial response to radiotherapy plus ipilimumab. The specimen comprised peripheral blood, sampled from a patient treated with radiotherapy plus ipilimumab.

The CDR3 sequence is CASSFPQGTGELFF. Written as DNA, the CDR3 is TGCGCCAGCAGCTTCCCACAGGGCACCGGGGAGCTGTTTTTT. The J gene is TRBJ2-2, the V gene TRBV5-1; tentatively, D is TRBD1 (6 bases). V was clipped by 2 bases and J by 4 bases, with 9 bases between them. This CDR3 has 14 residues. Germline V lookup: CDR1 SGHRS, CDR2 YFSETQ.